These 11 T cell receptor beta chains were all obtained from the same sample, sequenced in a study of CDR3 diversity in severe acne. MiXCR, applied by TCRdb to the PCR reads, yields one record per CDR3 protein. The sample lists more than 85,000 distinct CDR3 sequences, roughly 51% occurring once. Sequenced material: blood. Receptors originate from a male donor with acne.

This clonotype was seen at least ten times. The chain employs TRBV29-1 and TRBJ1-2, with TRBD1 identical over 8 bases. This CDR3 has 13 amino acids. J lost 4 bases, V lost 6 bases, and 7 bases had no gene match. The germline V gene has CDR1 SQVTM and CDR2 ANQGSEA. CDR3 amino acids: CSVETGVGYGYTF. The CDR3 coding sequence is TGCAGCGTCGAGACAGGGGTGGGCTATGGCTACACCTTC.

The rearrangement uses TRBV20-1 and TRBJ2-3; 11 bases map to TRBD2. CDR1 DFQATT and CDR2 SNEGSKA come from the germline V gene (reference sequence). The CDR3 length is 15 residues. With 3 bases clipped from V and 3 bases from J, the junction kept 5 bases outside the gene matches. CDR3 coding DNA: TGCAGTGCTAGTCGACTAGCGGGAACGACAGATACGCAGTATTTT. Protein: CSASRLAGTTDTQYF.

This clonotype was counted a single time. The V and J genes are TRBV7-8 and TRBJ1-5; TRBD1 might be the D (5 bases). The CDR3 extends over 15 amino acids. V was pared by 5 bases and J by 7 bases, with 18 bases between. Germline-derived CDR1 and CDR2 are SGHVS and FQNEAQ. CDR3 amino acids: CASSAERGSKQPQHF. The CDR3, as DNA: TGTGCCAGCAGCGCTGAGAGGGGATCTAAACAGCCCCAGCATTTT.

This clonotype was recorded many times. DNA of the CDR3: TGTGCCAGCAGTGACACTAGTTACGAGCAGTACTTC. Residues: CASSDTSYEQYF. V usage is TRBV6-4 and J usage is TRBJ2-7; tentative D call: TRBD2 (5 bases). The V gene's germline CDR1 is MRHNA and CDR2 SNTAGT. The ends were cut back, 2 bases at V and 4 bases at J, with 6 bases in the middle. The CDR3 totals 12 residues.

In its sample, this clonotype was seen many times. The V and J genes are TRBV19 and TRBJ2-1; D is possibly TRBD1 (6 bases). V lost 10 bases to trimming and J lost 3 bases, with 19 bases between them. This CDR3 has 15 amino acids. In germline, CDR1 is LNHDA, CDR2 SQIVND (reference sequence). The CDR3: CATVGQITDYNEQFF. DNA for the CDR3: TGTGCCACCGTCGGACAGATTACAGACTACAATGAGCAGTTCTTC.

V is TRBV28 and J is TRBJ2-3, with 13 bases matching TRBD2. The CDR3 covers 15 residues. CDR1 MDHEN and CDR2 SYDVKM come from the germline V gene. The junction had 5 bases not matched to a gene; V was cut back by 6 bases and J by 5 bases. The CDR3 sequence: CASSRGLAGQDTQYF. For the CDR3, the DNA is TGTGCCAGCAGCCGGGGACTAGCGGGACAAGATACGCAGTATTTT.

The chain recombines TRBV6-1 with TRBJ1-4, with 8 bases identical to TRBD1. This CDR3 comprises 14 residues. The trim removed 2 bases at V and 15 bases at J, leaving 11 bases unmatched. Germline V gene lookup returns CDR1 MNHNS and CDR2 SASEGT. CDR3: CASSEKIRTGSLFF. CDR3 DNA sequence: TGTGCCAGCAGTGAAAAAATTCGGACAGGGAGTTTGTTTTTT.

Only one count was recorded for this clonotype. A single base separates this from a much larger clone, so it may be a read error. V gene TRBV7-9 combines with J gene TRBJ2-5, with 11 bases fitting TRBD2. The CDR3 consists of 18 residues. V trimming: 2 bases; J trimming: 7 bases; junction bases outside the gene matches: 15. Germline CDR1 SEHNR, CDR2 FQNEAQ (reference sequence). The CDR3 DNA reads as TGTGCCAGCAGCTTACCGCTCGGGATTAGCGGGAGGGGCGTGACCCAGTACTTC. It translates to CASSLPLGISGRGVTQYF. Looking up the rest from reference TRBV7-9 and TRBJ2-5 gives the full variable domain: DTGVSQNPRHKITKRGQNVTFRCDPISEHNRLYWYRQTLGQGPEFLTYFQNEAQLEKSRLLSDRFSAERPKGSFSTLEIQRTEQGDSAMYLCASSLPLGISGRGVTQYFGPGTRLLVL.

This clonotype was picked up one time. The genes are TRBV14 and TRBJ2-1; D is unclear. Trimming pared 3 bases from V and 1 base from J, leaving 4 bases between. The length of the CDR3 is 13 residues. Germline V lookup: CDR1 SGHDN, CDR2 FVKESK. The CDR3, as DNA: TGTGCCAGCAGCCAGGAATCCTACAATGAGCAGTTCTTC. It encodes CASSQESYNEQFF.

Of note for this clonotype: The conserved phenylalanine or tryptophan is not found at the CDR3 terminus, so this likely reflects a read error. The J gene is TRBJ1-6, the V gene TRBV20-1; D gene ambiguous. This CDR3 has 15 residues. Germline V gives CDR1 DFQATT, CDR2 SNEGSKA (reference sequence). V was clipped by 5 bases and J by 4 bases, with 15 bases between them. The CDR3 DNA reads TGCAGTGCTGGGCCGGAGGCTGAGTATAATTCACCCCTCCACTCT. Its protein product is CSAGPEAEYNSPLHS.

This chain links TRBV28 with TRBJ2-3, with 9 bases that match TRBD1. After removal of 6 bases from V and 2 bases from J, the junction contained 6 bases not matched to a gene. CDR3 size: 15 residues. CDR1 MDHEN and CDR2 SYDVKM come from the germline V gene. CDR3 residues: CASSAGTGHTDTQYF. The CDR3 DNA reads as TGTGCCAGCAGCGCCGGGACAGGGCACACAGATACGCAGTATTTT. The entire variable domain, with the rest obtained from reference TRBV28 and TRBJ2-3, is as follows: DVKVTQSSRYLVKRTGEKVFLECVQDMDHENMFWYRQDPGLGLRLIYFSYDVKMKEKGDIPEGYSVSREKKERFSLILESASTNQTSMYLCASSAGTGHTDTQYFGPGTRLTVL.